This section outlines one T cell receptor beta chain sequence together with its context. Its antigen is unidentified. These data originate in a study of cytomegalovirus exposure and HLA in healthy donors. Looking at the study overall: According to later analysis, the same platform produced the 120 or so validation and under 700 first-cohort repertoires. Study findings and constraints: There were a few CMV-associated chains whose specificity for CMV antigens was confirmed in vitro. The listing of roughly 160 TCR beta chains classed them as cytomegalovirus-associated.

While the first cohort had about 610 subjects, the donors belonged to the separate validation cohort of roughly 120 subjects. Germline CDR1 is MNHEY and CDR2 is SMNVEV (reference sequence). The CDR3 spans 15 residues. V was trimmed by 6 bases and J by 2 bases, leaving 17 bases between them. Sequencing used immunoSEQ multiplex PCR; TCRdb keeps in-frame clones, though not all of them. In the table there are about 120,000 clones, roughly nine tenths of which are singletons. The receptor was isolated from a young woman in good health and CMV-seronegative. Sequenced sample: PBMCs. The chain has TRBV27 and TRBJ2-7; D gene uncertain. The CDR3 DNA reads TGTGCCAGCAGGTCAAGCGTGGCTTCCACCTACGAGCAGTACTTC. Translating it yields CASRSSVASTYEQYF.